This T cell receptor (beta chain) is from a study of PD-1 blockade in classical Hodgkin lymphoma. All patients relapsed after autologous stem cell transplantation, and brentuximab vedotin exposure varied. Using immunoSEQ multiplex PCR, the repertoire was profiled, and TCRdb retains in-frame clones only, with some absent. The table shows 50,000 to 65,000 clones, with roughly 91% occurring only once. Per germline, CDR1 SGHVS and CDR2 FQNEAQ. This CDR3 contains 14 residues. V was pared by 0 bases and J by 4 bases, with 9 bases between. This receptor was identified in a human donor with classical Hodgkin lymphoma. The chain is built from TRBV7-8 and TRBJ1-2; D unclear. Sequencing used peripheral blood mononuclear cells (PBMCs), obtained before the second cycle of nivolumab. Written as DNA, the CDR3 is TGTGCCAGCAGCTTAGCTGGGGATCTCTATGGCTACACCTTC. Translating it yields CASSLAGDLYGYTF.